This T cell receptor beta chain was recovered during a study of blood T cells in healthy people across ages. About the research overall: About one barcoded beta molecule per two T cells was captured by template switching.

About this clonotype itself: The target antigen is unknown. A much larger clone sits a single nucleotide away, making a read error possible.

The study's findings and limits: Leaving the PBMCs unsorted stopped any conclusive comparison of naive versus antigen-experienced cells.

The authors isolated at least 6 million PBMCs per sample. A sample-barcoded 5' primer and a J-beta primer mix were used in a second PCR of roughly 7 to 11 cycles. Each CDR3 protein is one row after TCRdb ran MiXCR on the 5' RACE reads. The sample lists around 870,000 distinct CDR3 sequences, 29% occurring once. Trimming removed 4 bases at V and 7 bases at J, with 11 bases between. This CDR3 region has 11 residues. The germline CDR1 and CDR2 sequences are DFQATT and SNEGSKA (reference sequence). The clonotype was recovered from a woman aged 80 or older in good health. This rearrangement joins TRBV20-1 to TRBJ2-7; tentatively, D is TRBD1 (6 bases). The specimen sequenced was blood. For the CDR3, the DNA is TGCAGTGCTACAGGGGCGAATGAGCAGTACTTC. Translated, it gives CSATGANEQYF.